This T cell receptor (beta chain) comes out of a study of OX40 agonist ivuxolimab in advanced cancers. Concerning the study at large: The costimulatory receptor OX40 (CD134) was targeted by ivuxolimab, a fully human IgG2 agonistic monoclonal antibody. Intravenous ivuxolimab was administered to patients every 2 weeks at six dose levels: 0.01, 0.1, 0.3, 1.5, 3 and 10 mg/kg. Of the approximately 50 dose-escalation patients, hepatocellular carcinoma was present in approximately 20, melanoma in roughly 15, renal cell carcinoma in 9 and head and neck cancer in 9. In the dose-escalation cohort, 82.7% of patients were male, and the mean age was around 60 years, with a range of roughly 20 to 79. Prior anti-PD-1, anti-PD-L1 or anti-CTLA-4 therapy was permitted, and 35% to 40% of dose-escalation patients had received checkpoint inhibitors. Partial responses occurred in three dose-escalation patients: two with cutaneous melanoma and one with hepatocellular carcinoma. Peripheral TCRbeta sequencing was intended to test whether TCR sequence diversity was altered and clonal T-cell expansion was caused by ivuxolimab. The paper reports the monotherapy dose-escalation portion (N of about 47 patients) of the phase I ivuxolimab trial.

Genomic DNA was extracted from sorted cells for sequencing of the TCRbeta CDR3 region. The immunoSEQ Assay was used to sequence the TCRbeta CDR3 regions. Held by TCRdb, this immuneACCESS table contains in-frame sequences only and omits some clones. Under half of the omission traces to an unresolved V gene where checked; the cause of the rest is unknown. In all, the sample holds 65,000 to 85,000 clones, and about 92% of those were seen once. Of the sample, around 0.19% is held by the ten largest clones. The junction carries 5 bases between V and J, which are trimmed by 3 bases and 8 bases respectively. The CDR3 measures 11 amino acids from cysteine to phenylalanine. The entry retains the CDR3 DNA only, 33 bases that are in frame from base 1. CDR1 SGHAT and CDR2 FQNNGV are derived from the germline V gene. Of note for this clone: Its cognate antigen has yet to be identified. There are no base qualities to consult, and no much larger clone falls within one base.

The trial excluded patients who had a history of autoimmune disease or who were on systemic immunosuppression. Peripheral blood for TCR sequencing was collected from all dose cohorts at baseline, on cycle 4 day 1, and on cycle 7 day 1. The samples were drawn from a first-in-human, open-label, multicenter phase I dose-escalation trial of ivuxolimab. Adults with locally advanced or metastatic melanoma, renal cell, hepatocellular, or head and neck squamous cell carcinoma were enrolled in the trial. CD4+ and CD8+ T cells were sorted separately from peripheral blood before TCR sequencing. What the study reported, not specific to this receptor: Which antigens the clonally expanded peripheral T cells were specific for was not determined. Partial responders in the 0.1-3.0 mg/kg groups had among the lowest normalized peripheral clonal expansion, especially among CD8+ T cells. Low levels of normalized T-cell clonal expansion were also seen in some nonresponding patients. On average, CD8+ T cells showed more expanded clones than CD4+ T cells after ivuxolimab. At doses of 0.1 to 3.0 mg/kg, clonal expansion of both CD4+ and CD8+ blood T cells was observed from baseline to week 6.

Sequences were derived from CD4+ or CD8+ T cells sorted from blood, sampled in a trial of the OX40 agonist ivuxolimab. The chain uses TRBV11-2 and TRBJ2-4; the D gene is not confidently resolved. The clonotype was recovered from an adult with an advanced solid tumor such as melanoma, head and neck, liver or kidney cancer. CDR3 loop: CASSLSHIQYF. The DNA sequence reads TGTGCCAGCAGCTTGAGCCACATTCAGTACTTC. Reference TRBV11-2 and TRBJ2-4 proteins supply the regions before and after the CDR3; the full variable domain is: EAGVAQSPRYKIIEKRQSVAFWCNPISGHATLYWYQQILGQGPKLLIQFQNNGVVDDSQLPKDRFSAERLKGVDSTLKIQPAKLEDSAVYLCASSLSHIQYFGAGTRLSVL.